The clone carrying this T cell receptor beta chain has a count of ten or more. Its antigen is not identified. TCRdb analysed the PCR reads with MiXCR anew, one entry per CDR3 protein. The data show 250,000 to 400,000 distinct CDR3 sequences, with roughly 23% seen just once and 0.81% held by the top ten. CDR1 is MNHNS, CDR2 SASEGT, per germline. The V end lost 0 bases, the J end lost 3 bases, and 15 bases lay between the germline ends. The CDR3 length is 16 residues. The sample belongs to a study of molecular identifiers for immune sequencing clone quantification. Points from the study as a whole: Beyond 20 RNA copies, clones held over 97% of effector molecules, compared with under 1% in naive cells.

This chain connects TRBV6-1 to TRBJ2-7; a possible D gene is TRBD2 (5 bases). The sequencing sample was made of naive CD8+ T cells from blood, with Jurkat cell RNA spiked in. Specified subset: FACS-sorted CD8+CD4-CCR7+CD45RA+ naive T cells. This clonotype was obtained from a human donor in good health. Some libraries in this study had Jurkat cell RNA spiked in. CDR3 sequence (DNA): TGTGCCAGCAGTGAAGCGCCGGGAAAGTCCGGCTACGAGCAGTACTTC. It specifies CASSEAPGKSGYEQYF.